Sequencing of this T cell receptor beta chain was carried out in a study of shared clonotypes between healthy human individuals. Clones were read by immunoSEQ multiplex PCR, and TCRdb kept only the in-frame ones, dropping some. This table holds some 300,000 clones, more than 60% found once. Germline loops: CDR1 SGDLS, CDR2 YYNGEE. This CDR3 region has 16 residues. The germline V and J ends were trimmed by 0 bases and 5 bases, with 15 bases remaining between them. This TCR was sampled from a man aged 25 to 40 in good health. The V gene is TRBV9, the J gene TRBJ2-1; no definite D call. The specimen was memory CD4+ T cells sorted from blood. The subset denotes: CD45RA-negative fraction. The CDR3 sequence: CASSVGSSGTHNEQFF. In DNA form, the CDR3 reads TGTGCCAGCAGCGTAGGATCGTCAGGAACACACAATGAGCAGTTCTTC.